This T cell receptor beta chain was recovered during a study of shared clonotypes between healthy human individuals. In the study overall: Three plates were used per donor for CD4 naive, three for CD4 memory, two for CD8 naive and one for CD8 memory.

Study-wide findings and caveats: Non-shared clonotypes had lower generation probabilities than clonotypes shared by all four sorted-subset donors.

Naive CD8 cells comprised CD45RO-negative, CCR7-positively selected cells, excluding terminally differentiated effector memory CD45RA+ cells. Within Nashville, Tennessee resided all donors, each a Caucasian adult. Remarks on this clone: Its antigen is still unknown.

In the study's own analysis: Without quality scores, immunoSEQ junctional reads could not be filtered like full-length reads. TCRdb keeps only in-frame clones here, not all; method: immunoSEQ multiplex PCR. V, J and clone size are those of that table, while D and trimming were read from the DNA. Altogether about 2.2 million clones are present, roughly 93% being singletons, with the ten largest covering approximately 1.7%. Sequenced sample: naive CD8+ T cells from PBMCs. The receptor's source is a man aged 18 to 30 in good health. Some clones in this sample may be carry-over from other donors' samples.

In DNA form, the CDR3 reads TGTGCCACAGTAATTTCTGTATTCCCTCAGGGATATGGCTACACCTTC. It translates to CATVISVFPQGYGYTF. V usage is TRBV28 and J usage is TRBJ1-2; weak D call: TRBD1 (5 bases). There are 16 residues in the CDR3. Germline CDR1 reads MDHEN; CDR2 reads SYDVKM. Trimming removed 10 bases from V and 5 bases from J, with 26 bases in between.